Here is one T cell receptor (beta chain) with its context. Its specificity is unknown. Anti-CD45RO beads selected memory T cells out of the CD45RA-negative fraction. T cell subsets were isolated with magnetic beads coated with subset-specific monoclonal antibodies. The entry originates in a study of relationships among human T cell subsets. Study results and limitations: Regulatory and Th2 subsets had few clones over 100 reads, unlike CD8+ cytotoxic cells.

From mRNA, alpha and beta CDR3 regions were amplified using semiquantitative ARM-PCR. Exponential amplification used communal superprimers after tagged nested gene-specific primers in ARM-PCR. TCRdb called the multiplex PCR reads again in MiXCR, with one record for every CDR3 protein. The profile shows thousands of distinct CDR3 sequences, approximately 50% of them singletons. The clonotype was recovered from a middle-aged man in good health. Source material: memory T cells sorted from blood.

CDR3 nucleotides: TGTGCCAGCAGTCCTGGGACTCCCCCGAGGGACACCATATATTTT. Its translation: CASSPGTPPRDTIYF. The V call is TRBV28, the J call TRBJ1-3; a weak D match, TRBD1 (5 bases). CDR3 size: 15 residues. V was clipped by 5 bases and J by 8 bases, with 19 bases between them. Per the germline V gene, CDR1 is MDHEN and CDR2 is SYDVKM.